These 27 T cell receptor beta chains were all obtained from the same sample, sequenced in a study of T-cell memory formation after mild COVID-19. TCRdb analysed the 5' RACE reads with MiXCR anew, one entry per CDR3 protein. The repertoire holds roughly 370,000 distinct CDR3 sequences, with roughly 15% as singletons. The sequenced material came from PBMCs or a T cell subset sorted from them (not recorded which). The receptors derive from a man aged 18 to 29 who had mild COVID-19 (a few samples of this study predate the infection). Cell type and time point are not known.

The gene calls are TRBV19 and TRBJ1-5; 7 bases fit TRBD1. V lost 6 bases to trimming and J lost 7 bases; unmatched junction nucleotides: 6. CDR1 is LNHDA, CDR2 SQIVND, per germline (reference sequence). This CDR3 spans 13 amino acids. The CDR3 here is CASRTGYSQPQHF. CDR3 nucleotides: TGTGCCAGTAGGACAGGGTATAGCCAGCCCCAGCATTTT.

CDR3 coding DNA: TGTGCCAGCAGCCCGAGAACGGGATTTACCACTGAAGCTTTCTTT. This gives the protein CASSPRTGFTTEAFF. The chain carries TRBV11-2 and TRBJ1-1; D unresolved. This CDR3 contains 15 residues. The V gene's germline CDR1 is SGHAT and CDR2 FQNNGV. V lost 5 bases to trimming and J lost 4 bases, with 17 bases between them.

The sample holds many counts of this clonotype. The V and J genes are TRBV24-1 and TRBJ2-3; no clear D gene. The CDR3 length is 13 residues. Trimming removed 3 bases from V and 0 bases from J, with 3 bases in between. Germline V gene data show CDR1 as KGHDR and CDR2 as SFDVKD. The CDR3 region is CATSDGSTDTQYF. CDR3 sequence (DNA): TGTGCCACCAGTGATGGGAGCACAGATACGCAGTATTTT.

V gene TRBV7-9 combines with J gene TRBJ1-2, with TRBD1 as a possible D gene (5 bases). From germline, CDR1 is SEHNR and CDR2 FQNEAQ (reference sequence). Trimming stripped 5 bases from V and 4 bases from J, with 14 bases between. The CDR3 is 14 residues long. The CDR3 reads CASSVAGDVYGYTF. The CDR3 DNA sequence: TGTGCCAGCAGCGTCGCGGGGGACGTCTATGGCTACACCTTC.

The chain employs TRBV7-9 and TRBJ1-2; 7 bases agree with TRBD1. The CDR3 is made up of 19 amino acids. V lost 5 bases to trimming and J lost 1 base; unmatched junction nucleotides: 19. Per germline, CDR1 SEHNR and CDR2 FQNEAQ (reference sequence). The CDR3: CASSPPPGQTLRHNYGYTF. The CDR3 bases are TGTGCCAGCAGCCCTCCTCCGGGACAGACCCTCAGGCATAACTATGGCTACACCTTC.

The chain uses TRBV5-1 and TRBJ2-2, with D perhaps matching TRBD1 (5 bases). Germline V CDR1 and CDR2: SGHRS, YFSETQ. Trimming removed 4 bases at V and 7 bases at J, with 14 bases between. The CDR3 has 14 amino acids. The CDR3 DNA is TGCGCCAGCAGCGCCGACAGAGTCAACGGGGAGCTGTTTTTT. Residues: CASSADRVNGELFF.

The rearrangement uses TRBV7-2 and TRBJ2-6, with 10 bases that match TRBD1. The CDR3 is 15 amino acids. CDR1 and CDR2 (germline): SGHTA, FQGNSA. Trimming at V came to 6 bases and at J to 5 bases, leaving 4 bases not matched to a gene. CDR3 amino acids: CASRDRGGRANVLTF. CDR3 bases: TGTGCCAGCAGGGACAGGGGGGGACGGGCCAACGTCCTGACTTTC.

The V call is TRBV4-3, the J call TRBJ2-1; D call uncertain. The CDR3 runs to 13 residues. The germline V and J ends were trimmed by 9 bases and 4 bases, with 13 bases remaining between them. The V gene's germline CDR1 is LGHNA and CDR2 YSLEER. The CDR3 DNA is TGCGCCAGTCCCCCTTCGTCATACAATGAGCAGTTCTTC. Protein product: CASPPSSYNEQFF.

This clonotype occurred a few times. CDR3 DNA sequence: TGCGCCAGCAGCGGCATTCAGTACTTC. It specifies CASSGIQYF. The genes are TRBV5-1 and TRBJ2-4; D is unclear. The ends were cut back, 4 bases at V and 9 bases at J, with 2 bases in the middle. The CDR3 extends over 9 amino acids. Germline CDR1 is SGHRS and CDR2 is YFSETQ. Using reference TRBV5-1 and TRBJ2-4 for the parts outside the CDR3, the full variable domain is KAGVTQTPRYLIKTRGQQVTLSCSPISGHRSVSWYQQTPGQGLQFLFEYFSETQRNKGNFPGRFSGRQFSNSRSEMNVSTLELGDSALYLCASSGIQYFGAGTRLSVL.

The chain is built from TRBV4-3 and TRBJ1-3, with D unresolved. There are 17 residues in the CDR3. From germline, CDR1 is LGHNA and CDR2 YSLEER. Trimming shortened V by 0 bases and J by 0 bases, and 12 bases separated the two germline ends. The CDR3, as DNA: TGCGCCAGCAGCCAAGAGCCAGGACCTATCTCTGGAAACACCATATATTTT. Protein product: CASSQEPGPISGNTIYF.

The CDR3 sequence: CASSPGRDRDGNSPLHF. DNA of the CDR3: TGTGCCAGCAGTCCCGGACGGGACAGGGACGGGAATTCACCCCTCCACTTT. The chain employs TRBV6-2 or TRBV6-3 and TRBJ1-6; 9 nucleotides agree with TRBD1. The CDR3 is made up of 17 amino acids. Trimming took 5 bases from V and 7 from J; bases not matched to a gene: 12. Per germline, CDR1 MNHEY and CDR2 SVGEGT.

This clonotype was picked up many times. This chain connects TRBV5-1 to TRBJ1-1, with TRBD1 matching 7 bases. The CDR3 has 14 amino acids. Germline V gene lookup returns CDR1 SGHRS and CDR2 YFSETQ. After removal of 6 bases from V and 5 bases from J, the junction contained 10 bases not matched to a gene. This CDR3 reads CASTLTGEFTEAFF. The CDR3 DNA sequence: TGCGCCAGCACCCTTACAGGGGAATTTACTGAAGCTTTCTTT.

The rearrangement links TRBV7-9 to TRBJ2-3; the match to TRBD2 covers 7 bases. CDR1 and CDR2 (germline): SEHNR, FQNEAQ (reference sequence). Trimming at V came to 4 bases and at J to 3 bases, leaving 7 bases not matched to a gene. CDR3 length: 15 amino acids. CDR3 residues: CASSSRSGATDTQYF. The CDR3 nucleotides read TGTGCCAGCAGCTCCCGCAGCGGGGCAACAGATACGCAGTATTTT.

This clonotype was recorded a few times. The gene calls are TRBV27 and TRBJ2-7, with 10 nucleotides matching TRBD1. Germline V gene sequence: CDR1 MNHEY, CDR2 SMNVEV (reference sequence). V gave up 5 bases and J gave up 1 base; unmatched junction bases: 8. The CDR3 covers 16 residues. CDR3 bases: TGTGCCAGCAGTATACTTCCGGGACAGGGGTCCTACGAGCAGTACTTC. Translation gives CASSILPGQGSYEQYF.

This clonotype turned up a few times. The V and J genes are TRBV12-3 or TRBV12-4 and TRBJ1-1; 8 nucleotides line up with TRBD1. Trimming at V came to 8 bases and at J to 4 bases, leaving 9 bases not matched to a gene. The CDR3 loop spans 14 amino acids. As DNA, the CDR3 is TGTGCCAGCCTACAACAGGGGGGTGTCACTGAAGCTTTCTTT. Amino acid sequence: CASLQQGGVTEAFF.

This clonotype was detected only a few times. This chain uses TRBV19 with TRBJ2-7; the D gene could be TRBD1 or TRBD2 (5 bases each). The CDR3 is 14 residues long. Between the trimmed V and J ends, which lost 4 bases and 2 bases, there was a span of 12 bases. Germline CDR1 and CDR2: LNHDA and SQIVND (reference sequence). The CDR3 bases are TGTGCCAGTAGTAGGGGGACGGTTCCCTACGAGCAGTACTTC. Its translation: CASSRGTVPYEQYF.

This clonotype was detected only a few times. One end of the junction varies from germline; a read error may be responsible. The V call is TRBV5-1, the J call TRBJ2-1; the match to TRBD2 covers 11 bases. This CDR3 region has 13 residues. The germline gives CDR1 SGHRS, CDR2 YFSETQ. The CDR3: CASGLAGGSEQFF. The CDR3 nucleotides read TGCGCCAGCGGCTTAGCGGGGGGGAGTGAGCAGTTCTTC.

J is TRBJ1-6 and V is TRBV27; 9 positions agree with TRBD1. The length of the CDR3 is 15 residues. Trimming at V came to 3 bases and at J to 10 bases, leaving 7 bases not matched to a gene. CDR1 and CDR2 from the germline V gene are MNHEY and SMNVEV (reference sequence). The CDR3 loop is CASSLQTGGRSPLHF. The CDR3 DNA reads as TGTGCCAGCAGTTTGCAGACAGGGGGACGGTCACCCCTCCACTTT.

The V gene is TRBV7-9, the J gene TRBJ2-2; a possible D gene is TRBD1 (5 bases). Trimming removed 5 bases from V and 7 bases from J, with 8 bases in between. This CDR3 is built from 12 residues. The germline CDR1 and CDR2 sequences are SEHNR and FQNEAQ (reference sequence). The CDR3: CASSQGHGELFF. CDR3 DNA: TGTGCCAGCAGCCAGGGCCACGGGGAGCTGTTTTTT. The entire variable domain, with the rest obtained from reference TRBV7-9 and TRBJ2-2, is as follows: DTGVSQNPRHKITKRGQNVTFRCDPISEHNRLYWYRQTLGQGPEFLTYFQNEAQLEKSRLLSDRFSAERPKGSFSTLEIQRTEQGDSAMYLCASSQGHGELFFGEGSRLTVL.

This clonotype was counted between two and nine times. The genes are TRBV9 and TRBJ1-6; D gene ambiguous. Germline-derived CDR1 and CDR2 are SGDLS and YYNGEE. V lost 2 bases and J lost 0, with 9 bases in between. The CDR3 consists of 16 residues. CDR3 in DNA: TGTGCCAGCAGCGTTTCGGGGAGCTCCTATAATTCACCCCTCCACTTT. It encodes CASSVSGSSYNSPLHF.

The chain recombines TRBV7-8 with TRBJ2-2, with 7 bases that match TRBD1. The CDR3 runs 17 residues. Germline V gene sequence: CDR1 SGHVS, CDR2 FQNEAQ. Germline trimming cut 5 bases from V and 3 bases from J; bases unmatched to any gene: 12. Here the CDR3 reads CASSAGAGTAYTGELFF. The CDR3 DNA reads TGTGCCAGCAGCGCAGGGGCCGGGACAGCATACACCGGGGAGCTGTTTTTT.

This clonotype was picked up a small number of times. The genes are TRBV11-2 and TRBJ1-5; D is unresolved. V lost 4 bases and J lost 1, with 5 bases in between. The germline V gene has CDR1 SGHAT and CDR2 FQNNGV. The CDR3 has 13 residues. The chain's CDR3 is CASSSQSNQPQHF. The DNA of the CDR3 is TGTGCCAGCAGCTCCCAAAGCAATCAGCCCCAGCATTTT.

The gene calls are TRBV20-1 and TRBJ2-5; 15 nucleotides agree with TRBD2. The CDR3 runs to 17 residues. V was clipped by 5 bases and J by 0 bases; unmatched bases: 7. Germline CDR1 reads DFQATT; CDR2 reads SNEGSKA (reference sequence). The CDR3 nucleotides read TGCAGTGCTGCGCCCGGGACTAGCGGGGGGAACCAAGAGACCCAGTACTTC. Translation: CSAAPGTSGGNQETQYF.

The rearrangement links TRBV4-1 to TRBJ1-1; D is unclear. The V and J ends lost 5 bases and 0 bases respectively, with 1 base between them. This CDR3 is built from 11 residues. CDR1 and CDR2 from the germline V gene are MGHRA and YSYEKL. The CDR3 protein is CASSVNTEAFF. The CDR3 region has the DNA TGCGCCAGCAGCGTGAACACTGAAGCTTTCTTT.

This clonotype appeared many times. The CDR3 coding sequence is TGCGCCAGCAGCCTTGGACTAGCTAACTACAATGAGCAGTTCTTC. Translating it yields CASSLGLANYNEQFF. The V call is TRBV5-1, the J call TRBJ2-1, with 8 nucleotides matching TRBD2. The V and J ends lost 4 bases and 3 bases, in that order; junction bases with no gene match: 6. CDR3 length: 15 amino acids. CDR1 is SGHRS and CDR2 is YFSETQ in the germline V gene.

In its sample, this clonotype was seen a few times. The chain links TRBV7-8 to TRBJ2-5; D might be TRBD2 (5 bases). Germline assignment: CDR1 SGHVS and CDR2 FQNEAQ. V gave up 5 bases and J gave up 5 bases, with 15 bases separating them. The CDR3 length is 14 residues. The CDR3 DNA is TGTGCCAGCAGCGCCGCCGGGGAAGCGGAGACCCAGTACTTC. Amino acid sequence: CASSAAGEAETQYF. Full variable domain (outside the CDR3, taken from reference TRBV7-8 and TRBJ2-5): GAGVSQSPRYKVAKRGQDVALRCDPISGHVSLFWYQQALGQGPEFLTYFQNEAQLDKSGLPSDRFFAERPEGSVSTLKIQRTQQEDSAVYLCASSAAGEAETQYFGPGTRLLVL.

The rearrangement links TRBV13 to TRBJ2-3, with a weak D call TRBD2 (6 bases). CDR1 is PRHDT and CDR2 is FYEKMQ in the germline V gene (reference sequence). CDR3 size: 13 residues. Trimming removed 5 bases from V and 14 bases from J, with 20 bases in between. CDR3 nucleotide sequence: TGTGCCAGCAGCAGGCAAACTAGCCTTCTTCGGTATTTT. This encodes CASSRQTSLLRYF. Full variable domain (missing parts from reference TRBV13 and TRBJ2-3): AAGVIQSPRHLIKEKRETATLKCYPIPRHDTVYWYQQGPGQDPQFLISFYEKMQSDKGSIPDRFSAQQFSDYHSELNMSSLELGDSALYFCASSRQTSLLRYFGPGTRLTVL.